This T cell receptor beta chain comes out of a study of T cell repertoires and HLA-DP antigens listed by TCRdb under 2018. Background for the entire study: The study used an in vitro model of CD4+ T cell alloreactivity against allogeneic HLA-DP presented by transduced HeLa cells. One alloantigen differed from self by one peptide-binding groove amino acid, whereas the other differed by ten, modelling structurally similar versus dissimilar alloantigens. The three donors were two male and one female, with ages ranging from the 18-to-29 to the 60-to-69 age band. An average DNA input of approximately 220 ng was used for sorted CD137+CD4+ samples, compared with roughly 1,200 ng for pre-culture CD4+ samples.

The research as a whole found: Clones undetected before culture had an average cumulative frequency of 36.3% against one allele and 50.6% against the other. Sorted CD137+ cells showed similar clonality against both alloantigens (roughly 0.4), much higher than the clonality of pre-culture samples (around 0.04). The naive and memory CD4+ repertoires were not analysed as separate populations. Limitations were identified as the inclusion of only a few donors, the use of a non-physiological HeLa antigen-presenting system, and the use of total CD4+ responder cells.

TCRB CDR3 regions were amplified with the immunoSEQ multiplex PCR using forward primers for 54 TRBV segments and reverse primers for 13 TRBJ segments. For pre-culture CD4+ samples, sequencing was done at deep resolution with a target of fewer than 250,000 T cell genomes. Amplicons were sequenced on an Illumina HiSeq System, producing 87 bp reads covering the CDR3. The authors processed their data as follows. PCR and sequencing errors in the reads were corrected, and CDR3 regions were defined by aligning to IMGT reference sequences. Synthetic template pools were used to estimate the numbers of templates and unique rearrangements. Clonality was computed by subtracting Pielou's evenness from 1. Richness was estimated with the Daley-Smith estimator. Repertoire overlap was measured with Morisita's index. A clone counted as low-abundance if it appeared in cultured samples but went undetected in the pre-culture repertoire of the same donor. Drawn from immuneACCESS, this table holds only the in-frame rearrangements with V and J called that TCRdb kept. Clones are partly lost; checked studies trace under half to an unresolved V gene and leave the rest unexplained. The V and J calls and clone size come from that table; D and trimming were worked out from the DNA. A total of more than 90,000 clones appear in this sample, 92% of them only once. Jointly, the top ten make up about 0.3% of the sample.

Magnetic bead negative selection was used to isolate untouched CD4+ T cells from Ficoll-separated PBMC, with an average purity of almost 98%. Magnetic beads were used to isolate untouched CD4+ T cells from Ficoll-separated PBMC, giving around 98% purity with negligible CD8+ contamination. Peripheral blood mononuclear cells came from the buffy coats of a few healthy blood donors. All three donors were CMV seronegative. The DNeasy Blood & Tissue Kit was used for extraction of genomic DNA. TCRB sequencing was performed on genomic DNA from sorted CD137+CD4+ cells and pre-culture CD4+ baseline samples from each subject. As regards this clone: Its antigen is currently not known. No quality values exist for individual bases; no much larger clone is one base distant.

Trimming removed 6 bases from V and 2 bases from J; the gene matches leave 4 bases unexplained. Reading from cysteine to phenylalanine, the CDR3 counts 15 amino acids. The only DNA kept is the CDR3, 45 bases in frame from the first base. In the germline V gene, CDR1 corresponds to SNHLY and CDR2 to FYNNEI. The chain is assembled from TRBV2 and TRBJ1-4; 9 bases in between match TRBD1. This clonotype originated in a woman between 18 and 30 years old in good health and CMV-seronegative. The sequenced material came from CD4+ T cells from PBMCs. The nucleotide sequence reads TGTGCCAGCAGCGAACAGGGGGCGACTAATGAAAAACTGTTTTTT. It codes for CASSEQGATNEKLFF.